Here is one T cell receptor beta chain with its context. The data stem from a study of T cell changes during pregnancy in multiple sclerosis. Generated by immunoSEQ multiplex PCR, the TCRdb table keeps only in-frame clones and is missing some. The sample records around 68,000 clones, 75% to 95% being singletons. The ends lost 1 base at V and 10 bases at J; junction bases unmatched: 5. This CDR3 has 13 residues. CDR1 is SGHTA and CDR2 is FQGNSA in the germline V gene. The specimen was CD4+ T cells from peripheral blood mononuclear cells, collected before pregnancy. This sequence originates from a female donor with multiple sclerosis, enrolled in a pregnancy study. The chain couples TRBV7-2 to TRBJ1-1, with 8 bases matching TRBD1. Here the CDR3 reads CASSLGGTGRAFF. The CDR3 region has the DNA TGTGCCAGCAGCTTAGGGGGGACAGGAAGAGCTTTCTTT.